The 25 T cell receptor beta chains listed next were all sequenced from one sample in a study of post-analysis software for immune sequencing data. Findings and caveats of the study: Five TRBV segments, including TRBV5-6, TRBV5-1 and TRBV20-1, were more frequent in patients than controls.

Each TCR beta cDNA library carried unique molecular identifiers. Via MiXCR, TCRdb re-called the PCR reads, giving one row per CDR3 protein. The sample lists about 260,000 distinct CDR3 sequences; 36% were seen once. Their specific antigens are unknown. Material: blood. All receptors come from a girl between 5 and 17 years old with multiple sclerosis.

This clonotype was picked up many times. The gene calls are TRBV20-1 and TRBJ1-6, with 9 bases that match TRBD1. This CDR3 has 13 residues. Germline V CDR1 and CDR2: DFQATT, SNEGSKA (reference sequence). V lost 3 bases, J lost 10 bases, and 4 bases stayed unmatched. In DNA, the CDR3 is TGCAGTGCTAGGCGGACAGGGGACTCACCCCTCCACTTT. It codes for CSARRTGDSPLHF.

V and J are TRBV13 and TRBJ2-1, with D perhaps given as TRBD1 or TRBD2 (6 bases each). In germline, CDR1 is PRHDT, CDR2 FYEKMQ (reference sequence). This CDR3 spans 17 amino acids. V was pared by 4 bases and J by 5 bases, with 21 bases between. CDR3 in DNA: TGTGCCAGCAGCTCATTAGAGAGGGGGGAGCCAAACAATGAGCAGTTCTTC. This sequence encodes CASSSLERGEPNNEQFF.

Note on this clonotype: A read error may be the cause here, since a much bigger clone is one base away. The chain is built from TRBV24-1 and TRBJ2-5; D ambiguous. The CDR3 sequence is 13 residues long. In germline, CDR1 is KGHDR, CDR2 SFDVKD. The CDR3 DNA reads TGTGCCGCCAGTGACTGGGATCAAGAGACCCAGTACTTC. Translating gives CAASDWDQETQYF.

This clonotype was detected many times. This chain joins TRBV4-1 and TRBJ2-2, with D unclear. Between the trimmed V and J ends, which lost 0 bases and 5 bases, there was a span of 13 bases. This CDR3 contains 16 residues. Germline V gene data show CDR1 as MGHRA and CDR2 as YSYEKL. The CDR3 is CASSQDGGLGTGELFF. The CDR3 DNA reads TGCGCCAGCAGCCAAGATGGTGGTCTTGGGACCGGGGAGCTGTTTTTT.

Turning to this clonotype: A much more abundant neighbour one base away suggests this may be a read error. V is TRBV24-1 and J is TRBJ2-1; a weak D match, TRBD2 (5 bases). The length of the CDR3 is 12 residues. CDR1 KGHDR and CDR2 SFDVKD come from the germline V gene. The CDR3: CATGSSYDEQFF. For the CDR3, the DNA is TGTGCCACCGGGAGCTCCTACGATGAGCAGTTCTTC.

This clonotype was seen ten or more times. The rearrangement links TRBV20-1 to TRBJ1-5; D uncertain. CDR1 is DFQATT and CDR2 is SNEGSKA in the germline V gene (reference sequence). The CDR3 runs to 13 residues. Between the trimmed V and J ends, which lost 3 bases and 0 bases, there was a span of 6 bases. CDR3 protein: CSAREGSNQPQHF. CDR3 nucleotides: TGCAGTGCTAGGGAGGGTAGCAATCAGCCCCAGCATTTT.

The chain links TRBV28 to TRBJ1-2; no reliable D call. The CDR3 is made up of 12 amino acids. Germline V gene lookup returns CDR1 MDHEN and CDR2 SYDVKM. With 5 bases removed from V and 3 bases from J, the gap between germline ends came to 7 bases. CDR3 in DNA: TGTGCCAGCAGTCCAAAAGACTATGGCTACACCTTC. The encoded protein is CASSPKDYGYTF.

The chain combines TRBV3-1 with TRBJ2-1, with D perhaps matching TRBD2 (7 bases). Germline V gene sequence: CDR1 LGHDT, CDR2 YNNKEL (reference sequence). The CDR3 is 16 residues long. The V end lost 8 bases, the J end lost 10 bases, and 27 bases lay between the germline ends. This chain's CDR3 is CASGDRGGSVTGEQFF. CDR3 coding DNA: TGTGCCAGCGGGGATCGGGGCGGGAGCGTTACAGGGGAGCAGTTCTTC.

V is TRBV6-5 and J is TRBJ2-7, with 12 bases identical to TRBD1. V dropped 0 bases and J dropped 5; count of bases not matched to a gene: 5. Germline V lookup: CDR1 MNHEY, CDR2 SVGAGI. CDR3 length: 16 amino acids. The CDR3, as DNA: TGTGCCAGCAGTTACTCGGGACAGGGGGCGGTTGACGAGCAGTACTTC. Amino acids: CASSYSGQGAVDEQYF.

On this clonotype itself: Mismatch with germline at one junction end may stem from a read error. The chain carries TRBV7-9 and TRBJ2-4; the D is unclear. The CDR3 has 15 residues. Germline CDR1 reads SEHNR; CDR2 reads FQNEAQ (reference sequence). The CDR3 loop reads CAGSPVGPVKNIQYF. The DNA of the CDR3 is TGTGCCGGCAGCCCCGTTGGCCCAGTCAAAAACATTCAGTACTTC.

This chain connects TRBV29-1 to TRBJ2-1, with D possibly being TRBD2 (5 bases). Germline CDR1 reads SQVTM; CDR2 reads ANQGSEA. The CDR3 spans 11 residues. V lost 7 bases and J lost 10, with 14 bases in between. In nucleotides, the CDR3 is TGCAGCGCCCTCCGGGGTAGCGAGCAGTTCTTC. Its translation: CSALRGSEQFF.

This clonotype was counted at least ten times. V usage is TRBV11-2 and J usage is TRBJ2-7; D remains unclear. Trimming cost V 2 bases and J 5 bases, with 10 bases left between them. Germline CDR1 reads SGHAT; CDR2 reads FQNNGV. The CDR3 is 13 residues long. Here the CDR3 reads CASSLIWGNEQYF. As DNA, the CDR3 is TGTGCCAGCAGCTTAATTTGGGGAAACGAGCAGTACTTC.

This clonotype was counted many times. The chain combines TRBV12-3 or TRBV12-4 with TRBJ2-1, with TRBD1 matching 10 bases. The CDR3 spans 16 residues. J gave up 3 bases and V 5 bases, and 7 bases lay outside the gene matches. The CDR3 DNA is TGTGCCAGCAGTCAGTCCGGGACAGGGGTCTACAATGAGCAGTTCTTC. This codes for CASSQSGTGVYNEQFF.

This chain links TRBV20-1 with TRBJ2-5; D may be TRBD2 (6 bases). The end of the DNA aligns better with TRBJ2-7, so the J call may be wrong. Germline V gives CDR1 DFQATT, CDR2 SNEGSKA (reference sequence). CDR3 length equals 14 residues. The CDR3 DNA follows: TGCAGTACTCTCCCTATTCTAGCGTACCACGAGCAGTACTTC. Protein: CSTLPILAYHEQYF.

This clonotype appeared a few times. A much bigger clone sits one base away, suggesting this may be a read error. V usage is TRBV29-1 and J usage is TRBJ1-1, with a tentative D call TRBD1 (5 bases). The CDR3 spans 13 residues. Germline loops: CDR1 SQVTM, CDR2 ANQGSEA. CDR3 sequence (DNA): TGCGGCGCCCGGCCGGGGCCGAACACTGAAGCTTTCTTT. It yields the protein CGARPGPNTEAFF.

The V and J genes are TRBV27 and TRBJ1-4, with TRBD1 as a possible D gene (6 bases). Between the trimmed V and J ends, which lost 2 bases and 7 bases, there was a span of 11 bases. In germline, CDR1 is MNHEY, CDR2 SMNVEV (reference sequence). The CDR3 has 14 amino acids. The CDR3 region has the DNA TGTGCCAGCAGTTTAAGGGAAGGGGGTGAAAAACTGTTTTTT. Its protein is CASSLREGGEKLFF.

This clonotype showed up many times. The gene calls are TRBV6-5 and TRBJ2-3, with D possibly matching TRBD1 (5 bases). CDR1 and CDR2 (germline): MNHEY, SVGAGI. Trimming took 0 bases from V and 5 from J, leaving 12 bases between them. The CDR3 totals 15 residues. CDR3 in amino acids: CASSYSTRVRDTQYF. The CDR3 nucleotides read TGTGCCAGCAGTTACTCGACCAGGGTGCGAGATACGCAGTATTTT.

Concerning this clonotype: Relative to the germline gene, one junction end is altered; a read error may explain this. The rearrangement links TRBV27 to TRBJ2-1; no definite D call. This CDR3 has 11 residues. Germline-derived CDR1 and CDR2 are MNHEY and SMNVEV (reference sequence). Here the CDR3 reads CVSSLGPEQFF. The CDR3 coding sequence is TGTGTCAGCAGTTTAGGACCTGAGCAGTTCTTC.

In its sample, this clonotype was seen many times. This chain joins TRBV5-1 and TRBJ2-3, with D possibly being TRBD2 (5 bases). The CDR3 has 15 residues. Trimming took off 0 bases at V and 6 bases at J, with 14 bases between the two ends. Germline V CDR1 and CDR2: SGHRS, YFSETQ. CDR3 loop: CASSLASRGQDTQYF. Written as DNA, the CDR3 is TGCGCCAGCAGCTTGGCCTCTCGAGGGCAGGATACGCAGTATTTT.

About this clonotype itself: A clone one base away is much larger, so this may be a read error. V and J are TRBV29-1 and TRBJ2-1; weak D call: TRBD1 (6 bases). V lost 4 bases and J lost 8, with 9 bases in between. The germline CDR1 and CDR2 sequences are SQVTM and ANQGSEA. The CDR3 extends over 11 amino acids. The CDR3 DNA follows: TGCAGCGTTGTCAGGGGCGATGAGCAGTTCTTC. It is translated as CSVVRGDEQFF.

This clonotype showed up just once. The chain carries TRBV20-1 and TRBJ1-2; 7 bases are a match to TRBD1. The CDR3 loop spans 12 amino acids. V trimming: 6 bases; J trimming: 3 bases; junction bases outside the gene matches: 4. Germline CDR1 is DFQATT and CDR2 is SNEGSKA (reference sequence). CDR3 protein: CSAKQGYYGYTF. CDR3 coding DNA: TGCAGTGCCAAACAGGGGTACTATGGCTACACCTTC.

As regards this clonotype: A read error is possible here, since a much larger clone lies one base away. The genes are TRBV20-1 and TRBJ2-1; D uncertain. The CDR3 totals 12 residues. Germline V gives CDR1 DFQATT, CDR2 SNEGSKA (reference sequence). The DNA for the CDR3 is TGCAGGGCCCCTGCATTAGCCAATGAGCAGTTCTTC. Amino acids: CRAPALANEQFF.

There are a few counts of this clonotype. The rearrangement uses TRBV15 and TRBJ1-1; 7 bases line up with TRBD1. Germline V lookup: CDR1 LNHNV, CDR2 YYDKDF (reference sequence). This CDR3 is built from 15 residues. V trimming: 3 bases; J trimming: 1 base; junction bases outside the gene matches: 5. The CDR3 DNA is TGTGCCACCAGCAGGACCGGGACAGAGAACACTGAAGCTTTCTTT. It specifies CATSRTGTENTEAFF.

This clonotype was observed at least ten times. The gene calls are TRBV10-3 and TRBJ2-3; 13 bases align to TRBD2. Germline trimming cut 2 bases from V and 9 bases from J; bases unmatched to any gene: 5. CDR1 is ENHRY, CDR2 SYGVKD, per germline. The CDR3 length is 15 residues. The CDR3 sequence: CAISEAGTSGTTQYF. In DNA form, the CDR3 reads TGTGCCATCAGTGAGGCTGGGACTAGCGGGACAACGCAGTATTTT.

The chain couples TRBV20-1 to TRBJ2-3; 8 bases align to TRBD2. The junction had 7 bases not matched to a gene; V was cut back by 0 bases and J by 5 bases. The CDR3 has 15 residues. Germline CDR1 and CDR2: DFQATT and SNEGSKA (reference sequence). The CDR3: CSARDSGAVRDTQYF. In DNA, the CDR3 is TGCAGTGCTAGAGATAGCGGGGCCGTTCGAGATACGCAGTATTTT.